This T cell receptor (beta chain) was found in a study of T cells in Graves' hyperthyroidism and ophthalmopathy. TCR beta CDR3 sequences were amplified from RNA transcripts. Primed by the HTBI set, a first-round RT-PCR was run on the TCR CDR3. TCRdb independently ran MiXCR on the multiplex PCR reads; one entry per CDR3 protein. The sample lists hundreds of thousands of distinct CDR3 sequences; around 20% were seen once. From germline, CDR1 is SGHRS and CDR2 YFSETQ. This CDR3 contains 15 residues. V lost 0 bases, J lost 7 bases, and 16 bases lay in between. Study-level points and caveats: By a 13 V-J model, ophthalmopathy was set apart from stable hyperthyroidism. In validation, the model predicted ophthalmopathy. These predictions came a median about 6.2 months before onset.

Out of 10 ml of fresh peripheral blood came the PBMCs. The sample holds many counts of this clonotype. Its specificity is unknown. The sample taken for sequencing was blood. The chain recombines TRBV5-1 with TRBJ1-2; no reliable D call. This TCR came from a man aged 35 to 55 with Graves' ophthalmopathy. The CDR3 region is CASSLASQGRSGYTF. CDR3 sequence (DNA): TGCGCCAGCAGCTTGGCCAGTCAAGGGAGAAGTGGCTACACCTTC.